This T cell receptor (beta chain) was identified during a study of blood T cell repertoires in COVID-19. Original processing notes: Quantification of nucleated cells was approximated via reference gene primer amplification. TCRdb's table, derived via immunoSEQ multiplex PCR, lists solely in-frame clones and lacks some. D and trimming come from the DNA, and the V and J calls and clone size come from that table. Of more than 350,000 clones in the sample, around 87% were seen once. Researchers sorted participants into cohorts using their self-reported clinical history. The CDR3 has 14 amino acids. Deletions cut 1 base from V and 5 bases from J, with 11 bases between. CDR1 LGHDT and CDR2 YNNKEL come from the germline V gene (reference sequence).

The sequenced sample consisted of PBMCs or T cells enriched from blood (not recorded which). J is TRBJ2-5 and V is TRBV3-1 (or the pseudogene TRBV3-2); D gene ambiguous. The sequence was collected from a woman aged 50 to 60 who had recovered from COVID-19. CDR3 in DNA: TGTGCCAGCAGCCAAGCCCCCAGTGGCGAGACCCAGTACTTC. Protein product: CASSQAPSGETQYF.